This entry lists 17 T cell receptor beta chains sequenced from one sample in a study of vaccination and CD4 T cells after COVID-19 (dated by TCRdb to the early 2020s). This sample's treatment or condition label indicates: approximately 9-day PBMC culture with coronavirus spike peptide pools or control peptides (ViraFEST assay). For these TCRs, the target antigens are not known. Library construction relied on PCR. The sequencing machine was an Illumina iSeq 100. TCR sequencing of DNA from cultured CD4+ T cells used the Oncomine TCR Beta short-read assay at the Johns Hopkins FTIC core. TCRdb trimmed public reads at Q25 via fastp, called clones via MiXCR and kept in-frame beta chains. Under each unique CDR3 protein, matching rows form one entry showing the most common genes and DNA. Across this sample there are tens of thousands of distinct CDR3 sequences, with under 80% seen only once. About 21% of the sample is in the top ten clones.

The material sequenced was CD4+ T cells from blood, cultured in vitro, taken before SARS-CoV-2 vaccination. The receptors originated from a human donor who received a COVID-19 vaccine.

The rearrangement uses TRBV2 and TRBJ2-2, with TRBD2 matching 12 bases. From germline, CDR1 is SNHLY and CDR2 FYNNEI. The CDR3 has 15 amino acids. V was pared by 6 bases and J by 5 bases, with 4 bases of the junction left unmatched. CDR3 sequence reads: CASRSTSGGTGELFF. In nucleotides, the CDR3 is TGTGCCAGCAGGTCGACTAGCGGGGGAACCGGGGAGCTGTTTTTT.

This clonotype was found a few times. The chain carries TRBV10-3 and TRBJ2-5; D possibly corresponds to TRBD2 (5 bases). This CDR3 has 16 residues. Germline V gives CDR1 ENHRY, CDR2 SYGVKD. Trimming left V 4 bases short and J 4 bases short, with 19 bases between. The CDR3 region is CAISGQAPGFTETQYF. The CDR3 coding sequence is TGTGCCATCAGTGGCCAAGCGCCGGGGTTTACAGAGACCCAGTACTTC.

This chain links TRBV7-8 with TRBJ1-1; the D gene is possibly TRBD1 (6 bases). V gave up 4 bases and J gave up 3 bases, with 9 bases separating them. The germline V gene has CDR1 SGHVS and CDR2 FQNEAQ. The CDR3 consists of 13 residues. The CDR3 loop reads CASSYNRDTEAFF. CDR3 DNA: TGTGCCAGCAGCTATAACAGGGACACTGAAGCTTTCTTT.

CDR3 loop: CASSPIWGSGTDTQYF. The DNA for the CDR3 is TGTGCCAGCAGCCCGATATGGGGGTCCGGCACAGATACGCAGTATTTT. The chain uses TRBV12-3 or TRBV12-4 and TRBJ2-3; the D gene could be TRBD1 or TRBD2 (5 bases each). The CDR3 runs 16 residues. The V and J ends lost 6 bases and 1 base respectively, with 17 bases between them.

This clonotype came up a few times. The CDR3 sequence is CASKGGTGGNQPQHF. The CDR3 DNA sequence: TGTGCCAGCAAGGGGGGAACAGGGGGCAATCAGCCCCAGCATTTT. The V call is TRBV2, the J call TRBJ1-5; 7 nucleotides agree with TRBD1. Germline V CDR1 and CDR2: SNHLY, FYNNEI. The CDR3 is 15 amino acids. V was pared by 7 bases and J by 2 bases, with 8 bases of the junction left unmatched.

This chain connects TRBV7-7 to TRBJ2-3; D is uncertain. The CDR3 has 17 residues. The germline gives CDR1 SSHAT, CDR2 FNYEAQ (reference sequence). Trimming shortened V by 5 bases and J by 6 bases, and 24 bases separated the two germline ends. CDR3 amino acids: CASSPDGFERILDTQYF. For the CDR3, the DNA is TGTGCCAGCAGCCCCGACGGGTTCGAGCGAATATTGGATACGCAGTATTTT.

This chain uses TRBV7-8 with TRBJ1-2, with 8 bases matching TRBD1. Germline values: CDR1 SGHVS, CDR2 FQNEAQ. V was clipped by 5 bases and J by 2 bases; unmatched bases: 4. The length of the CDR3 is 14 residues. CDR3 protein: CASSPNRGNYGYTF. CDR3 sequence (DNA): TGTGCCAGCAGCCCAAACAGGGGGAACTATGGCTACACCTTC.

CDR3 in DNA: TGTGCCAGCAGTGAAGCTCCGGAACGGGGCAGAAACACCATATATTTT. This sequence encodes CASSEAPERGRNTIYF. The chain carries TRBV6-1 and TRBJ1-3, with a weak D call TRBD1 (5 bases). This CDR3 region has 16 residues. V lost 0 bases, J lost 5 bases, and 14 bases lay in between. CDR1 and CDR2 (germline): MNHNS, SASEGT.

This chain uses TRBV6-1 with TRBJ2-2; tentative D call: TRBD1 (5 bases). CDR1 and CDR2 (germline): MNHNS, SASEGT. The ends were cut back, 7 bases at V and 0 bases at J, with 9 bases in the middle. This CDR3 spans 14 amino acids. The CDR3 nucleotides read TGTGCCAGCATGGGGCAGCCGAACACCGGGGAGCTGTTTTTT. Its protein product is CASMGQPNTGELFF.

This chain connects TRBV28 to TRBJ2-5, with 10 bases aligning to TRBD2. CDR1 is MDHEN, CDR2 SYDVKM, per germline. This CDR3 is built from 15 residues. Germline trimming cut 6 bases from V and 4 bases from J; bases unmatched to any gene: 8. The CDR3 nucleotides are TGTGCCAGCAGAAAATCTAGCGGGGGTGGAGAGACCCAGTACTTC. It is translated as CASRKSSGGGETQYF.

J is TRBJ2-7 and V is TRBV5-4; TRBD1 aligns across 10 bases. CDR3 size: 16 residues. CDR1 is SGHNT, CDR2 YYREEE, per germline (reference sequence). The V gene end was trimmed by 0 bases and the J gene end by 3 bases; junction bases not matched to a gene: 6. CDR3 region: CASSLGQGAWGYEQYF. Written as DNA, the CDR3 is TGTGCCAGCAGCTTGGGACAGGGGGCGTGGGGCTACGAGCAGTACTTC.

The CDR3 loop is CASSLVLADFYNEQFF. DNA for the CDR3: TGTGCCAGCAGCTTGGTCCTAGCAGATTTCTACAATGAGCAGTTCTTC. This sequence joins TRBV7-2 and TRBJ2-1, with D maybe TRBD2 (5 bases). Trimming removed 3 bases at V and 3 bases at J, with 15 bases between. Germline assignment: CDR1 SGHTA and CDR2 FQGNSA. This CDR3 region has 16 residues.

J is TRBJ1-6 and V is TRBV20-1; D is undetermined. Per the germline V gene, CDR1 is DFQATT and CDR2 is SNEGSKA (reference sequence). V lost 2 bases and J 7 bases, leaving 18 bases between the germline ends. The CDR3 spans 16 residues. This CDR3 reads CSARPERPASNSPLHF. The CDR3 DNA is TGCAGTGCTAGACCCGAGAGGCCTGCCTCCAATTCACCCCTCCACTTT.

The chain employs TRBV5-1 and TRBJ1-3; 7 bases map to TRBD1. CDR3 size: 16 residues. Germline lookup yields CDR1 SGHRS and CDR2 YFSETQ. After removal of 4 bases from V and 0 bases from J, the junction contained 7 bases not matched to a gene. CDR3 amino acids: CASSELRGGSGNTIYF. The CDR3 DNA follows: TGCGCCAGCAGCGAACTCAGGGGGGGCTCTGGAAACACCATATATTTT.

This chain connects TRBV11-1 to TRBJ2-5; tentatively, D is TRBD1 or TRBD2 (5 bases each). Germline V lookup: CDR1 SGHAT, CDR2 FQDESV (reference sequence). V was clipped by 8 bases and J by 4 bases, with 14 bases between them. The length of the CDR3 is 13 residues. CDR3 residues: CASGLPGRETQYF. CDR3 nucleotide sequence: TGTGCCAGCGGCCTACCGGGACGAGAGACCCAGTACTTC.

J is TRBJ1-4 and V is TRBV7-8, with 10 bases matching TRBD1. From germline, CDR1 is SGHVS and CDR2 FQNEAQ. After removal of 3 bases from V and 0 bases from J, the junction contained 4 bases not matched to a gene. CDR3 length: 17 residues. CDR3 sequence: CASSLGQGIATNEKLFF. The CDR3 DNA reads as TGTGCCAGCAGCTTGGGACAGGGGATAGCAACTAATGAAAAACTGTTTTTT. The whole variable domain, remainder taken from reference TRBV7-8 and TRBJ1-4, is GAGVSQSPRYKVAKRGQDVALRCDPISGHVSLFWYQQALGQGPEFLTYFQNEAQLDKSGLPSDRFFAERPEGSVSTLKIQRTQQEDSAVYLCASSLGQGIATNEKLFFGSGTQLSVL.

The rearrangement uses TRBV24-1 and TRBJ2-5, with a tentative D call TRBD1 (6 bases). Germline-derived CDR1 and CDR2 are KGHDR and SFDVKD. The CDR3 contains 12 residues. The V end lost 9 bases, the J end lost 0 bases, and 7 bases lay between the germline ends. The CDR3: CATGTYQETQYF. CDR3 nucleotides: TGTGCCACCGGGACATACCAAGAGACCCAGTACTTC.